The rows below give T cell receptor beta chains drawn from one sample of a study of blood T cell repertoires in COVID-19. Sequencing was performed with immunoSEQ multiplex PCR; in TCRdb, only in-frame clones are kept and a portion is missing. The sample records approximately 290,000 clones, 80% to 90% being singletons. The specimen sequenced was PBMCs or T cells enriched from blood (not recorded which). Receptor source: a woman aged 25 to 39 who had recovered from COVID-19. Both conserved end residues are part of each CDR3. A D gene is named only where the DNA matches it firmly. Part of the rows lack a size; the others show once, few, many or a class for expanded clones.

>TRBJ2-2|-|TRBV14|-
CASSLATATGELFF
TGTGCCAGCAGCCTAGCCACTGCCACCGGGGAGCTGTTTTTT
>TRBJ1-4|-|TRBV19|-
CASSIGEYTDEKLFF
TGTGCCAGTAGTATAGGGGAGTACACAGATGAAAAACTGTTTTTT
>TRBJ1-2|-|TRBV5-1|TRBD1
CASSLGDRDGYTF
TGCGCCAGCAGCTTGGGGGACAGGGACGGCTACACCTTC
>TRBJ2-7|-|TRBV30|TRBD1
CAWSTGTGAYEQYF
TGTGCCTGGAGCACCGGGACAGGGGCCTACGAGCAGTACTTC
>TRBJ1-5|-|TRBV2|-
CASREDSNQPQHF
TGTGCCAGCAGGGAGGATAGCAATCAGCCCCAGCATTTT
>TRBJ2-1|-|TRBV11-2|-
CASSPAPSRSYNEQFF
TGTGCCAGCAGCCCCGCCCCCAGCAGGTCGTACAATGAGCAGTTCTTC
>TRBJ1-2|-|TRBV27|-
CASSLAGVGYGYTF
TGTGCCAGCAGTTTAGCAGGGGTAGGCTATGGCTACACCTTC
>TRBJ2-1|-|TRBV13|-
CASRTLARHEQFF
TGTGCCAGCAGGACACTAGCAAGGCATGAGCAGTTCTTC
>TRBJ1-1|-|TRBV3-1/TRBV3-2|TRBD1
CASSQRTGQGVRAFF
TGTGCCAGCAGCCAACGAACCGGACAGGGAGTAAGAGCTTTCTTT
>TRBJ2-3|-|TRBV28|-
CASSTVAPDTQYF
TGTGCCAGCAGCACTGTAGCCCCAGATACGCAGTATTTT
>TRBJ2-1|-|TRBV6-1|TRBD1
CASSAGSGTGDLYEQFF
TGTGCCAGCAGTGCGGGATCCGGGACAGGGGATCTTTATGAGCAGTTCTTC
>TRBJ1-1|-|TRBV11-2|-
CASSLADLGTEAFF
TGTGCCAGCAGCTTAGCTGATCTAGGAACTGAAGCTTTCTTT
>TRBJ2-3|-|TRBV27|-
CASSPPLSASSTDTQYF
TGTGCCAGCAGCCCGCCTTTATCAGCGTCTAGCACAGATACGCAGTATTTT
>TRBJ1-2|-|TRBV28|-
CASTDQGYGYTF
TGTGCCAGCACCGATCAGGGGTATGGCTACACCTTC
>TRBJ2-1|-|TRBV2|-
CASSEFSTGANEQFF
TGTGCCAGCAGTGAATTCAGTACTGGGGCCAATGAGCAGTTCTTC
>TRBJ2-5|-|TRBV9|TRBD1
CASSRAGGLQETQYF
TGTGCCAGCAGCCGGGCAGGGGGCCTCCAAGAGACCCAGTACTTC
>TRBJ1-1|few|TRBV2|TRBD1
CASSDQGDGTEAFF
TGTGCCAGCAGTGATCAGGGGGATGGAACTGAAGCTTTCTTT
>TRBJ1-5|-|TRBV10-2|-
CASSPMLGAYSNQPQHF
TGCGCCAGCAGTCCGATGTTGGGGGCATATAGCAATCAGCCCCAGCATTTT
>TRBJ1-2|-|TRBV9|-
CASSVLRGDGYTF
TGTGCCAGCAGCGTACTGAGAGGTGATGGCTACACCTTC
>TRBJ2-2|-|TRBV2|-
CASSQATGELFF
TGTGCCAGCAGTCAGGCTACCGGGGAGCTGTTTTTT
>TRBJ2-7|-|TRBV5-1|TRBD1
CASSPGQGAYEQYF
TGCGCCAGCAGCCCTGGACAGGGGGCCTACGAGCAGTACTTC
>TRBJ2-7|-|TRBV5-6|TRBD2
CASSLTPGSSGGLEQYF
TGTGCCAGCAGCTTGACCCCCGGGTCTAGCGGGGGGTTGGAGCAGTACTTC
>TRBJ2-3|few|TRBV3-1/TRBV3-2|TRBD2
CASSQAQGKASGSYDTQYF
TGTGCCAGCAGCCAAGCACAAGGGAAGGCTAGCGGGAGTTATGATACGCAGTATTTT
>TRBJ2-4|-|TRBV29-1|TRBD2
CSVLAGVAKNIQYF
TGCAGCGTACTAGCGGGAGTGGCCAAAAACATTCAGTACTTC
>TRBJ1-2|-|TRBV19|-
CASSLSRQVPGYTF
TGTGCCAGTAGTCTTTCCCGACAGGTCCCCGGCTACACCTTC
>TRBJ1-3|-|TRBV27|-
CASGRGGNTIYF
TGTGCCAGCGGACGGGGAGGAAACACCATATATTTT
>TRBJ2-7|few|TRBV27|TRBD1
CASSLGTGGREQYF
TGTGCCAGCAGTTTGGGGACAGGGGGACGAGAGCAGTACTTC
>TRBJ1-6|once|TRBV19|-
CASSTTEQAPLHF
TGTGCCAGTAGTACTACAGAGCAAGCACCCCTCCACTTT
>TRBJ1-3|-|TRBV19|-
CASIRRGRSGNTIYF
TGTGCCAGTATCAGAAGGGGCAGATCTGGAAACACCATATATTTT
>TRBJ1-3|-|TRBV7-8|TRBD1
CASSPNRGQAFSGNTIYF
TGTGCCAGCAGCCCAAACCGGGGACAGGCGTTCTCTGGAAACACCATATATTTT
>TRBJ2-7|-|TRBV28|TRBD2
CASSPVAGTGEQYF
TGTGCCAGCAGTCCTGTAGCGGGAACTGGCGAGCAGTACTTC
>TRBJ2-5|-|TRBV6-5|-
CASSYTLDRETQYF
TGTGCCAGCAGTTACACTCTAGATCGGGAGACCCAGTACTTC
>TRBJ1-1|-|TRBV10-3|TRBD1
CAIGLTGVGTEAFF
TGTGCCATCGGACTGACAGGGGTGGGCACTGAAGCTTTCTTT
>TRBJ2-5|-|TRBV3-1/TRBV3-2|TRBD2
CASSQLAGGQETQYF
TGTGCCAGCAGCCAGCTAGCGGGGGGCCAAGAGACCCAGTACTTC
>TRBJ2-7|few|TRBV6-5|TRBD1
CASRTGYEQYF
TGTGCCAGCAGGACAGGGTACGAGCAGTACTTC
>TRBJ1-5|-|TRBV24-1|-
CATSDPGIGLNSQPQHF
TGTGCCACCAGTGACCCCGGGATTGGGTTGAATTCTCAGCCCCAGCATTTT
>TRBJ2-3|-|TRBV10-3|TRBD2
CAIQAGGLSDTQYF
TGTGCCATACAAGCGGGAGGTTTATCAGATACGCAGTATTTT
>TRBJ1-2|-|TRBV6-5|-
CASSLHRGYGYTF
TGTGCCAGCAGTTTACACCGGGGGTATGGCTACACCTTC
>TRBJ2-6|-|TRBV30|-
CAWNAYSGANVLTF
TGTGCCTGGAACGCCTACTCTGGGGCCAACGTCCTGACTTTC